This note documents a single T cell receptor (beta chain) sequence. Antigen: not known. The data were taken from a study of cytomegalovirus exposure and HLA in healthy donors. Study-level results: With later analysis, a missense DCLRE1C variant became linked to TCR beta V- and J-gene trimming. In a later analysis, HLA-associated TCR beta chains were more clonally expanded than equally common others. Researchers reportedly found TCR beta sequences accurately predicted most subjects' HLA-A and HLA-B alleles.

This CDR3 is 15 amino acids long. With 3 bases clipped from V and 7 bases from J, the junction kept 5 bases outside the gene matches. Per the germline V gene, CDR1 is ENHRY and CDR2 is SYGVKD. The study ran its PCR with 60 Vbeta and 13 Jbeta primers. Assay used: immunoSEQ multiplex PCR; TCRdb lists only in-frame clones, some missing. This sample has about 200,000 clones; less than 90% occur once, and the top ten carry around 0.3%. The donors were healthy bone marrow donors. The sample comprised PBMCs. This TCR was recovered from a woman between 25 and 40 years old in good health and CMV-seronegative. The chain joins TRBV10-3 to TRBJ2-1, with 11 nucleotides matching TRBD2. CDR3 sequence: CAISDTASGRNEQFF. CDR3 DNA: TGTGCCATCAGTGATACGGCTAGCGGGAGGAATGAGCAGTTCTTC.